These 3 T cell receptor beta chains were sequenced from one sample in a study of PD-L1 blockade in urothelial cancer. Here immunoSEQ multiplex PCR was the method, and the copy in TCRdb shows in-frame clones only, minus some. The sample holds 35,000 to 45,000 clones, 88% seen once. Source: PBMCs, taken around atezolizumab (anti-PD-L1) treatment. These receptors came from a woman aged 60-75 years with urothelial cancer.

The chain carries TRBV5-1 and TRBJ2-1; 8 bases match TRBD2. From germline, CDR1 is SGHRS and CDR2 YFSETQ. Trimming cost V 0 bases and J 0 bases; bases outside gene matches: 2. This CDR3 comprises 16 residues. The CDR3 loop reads CASSLGGTSSYNEQFF. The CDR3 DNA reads TGCGCCAGCAGCTTGGGCGGGACTAGCTCCTACAATGAGCAGTTCTTC.

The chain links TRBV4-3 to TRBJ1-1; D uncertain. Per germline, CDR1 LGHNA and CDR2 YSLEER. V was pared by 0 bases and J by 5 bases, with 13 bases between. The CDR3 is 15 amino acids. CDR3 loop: CASSQDREGWTEAFF. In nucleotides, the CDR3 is TGCGCCAGCAGCCAAGATCGTGAGGGTTGGACTGAAGCTTTCTTT.

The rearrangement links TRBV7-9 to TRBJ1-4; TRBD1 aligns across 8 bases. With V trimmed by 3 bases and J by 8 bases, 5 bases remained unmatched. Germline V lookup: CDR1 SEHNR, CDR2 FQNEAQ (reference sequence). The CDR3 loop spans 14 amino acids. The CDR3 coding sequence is TGTGCCAGCAGCTTGCAGGGGGCATCCGAAAAACTGTTTTTT. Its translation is CASSLQGASEKLFF.